This T cell receptor (beta chain) was obtained from a study of shared clonotypes between healthy human individuals. This CDR3 is 13 amino acids long. Between the trimmed V and J ends, which lost 0 bases and 5 bases, there was a span of 7 bases. In germline, CDR1 is SGHTA, CDR2 FQGNSA. Measured with immunoSEQ multiplex PCR; TCRdb has only the in-frame clones, and not every one. The sample yields 2 million or so clones, 85% to 95% seen once. A word on this clone: Its cognate antigen is unknown.

Overall study findings and caveats: Rarefaction analysis demonstrated incomplete sorted-subset sequencing notwithstanding large depth.

The clonotype comes from a man between 18 and 35 years old in good health. What was sequenced was naive CD4+ T cells sorted from blood. As to subset: CD45RA+ positively selected. This chain uses TRBV7-2 with TRBJ1-2; D is possibly TRBD1 (5 bases). In DNA, the CDR3 is TGTGCCAGCAGCTTAGCGGGACGGTATGGCTACACCTTC. Protein product: CASSLAGRYGYTF.